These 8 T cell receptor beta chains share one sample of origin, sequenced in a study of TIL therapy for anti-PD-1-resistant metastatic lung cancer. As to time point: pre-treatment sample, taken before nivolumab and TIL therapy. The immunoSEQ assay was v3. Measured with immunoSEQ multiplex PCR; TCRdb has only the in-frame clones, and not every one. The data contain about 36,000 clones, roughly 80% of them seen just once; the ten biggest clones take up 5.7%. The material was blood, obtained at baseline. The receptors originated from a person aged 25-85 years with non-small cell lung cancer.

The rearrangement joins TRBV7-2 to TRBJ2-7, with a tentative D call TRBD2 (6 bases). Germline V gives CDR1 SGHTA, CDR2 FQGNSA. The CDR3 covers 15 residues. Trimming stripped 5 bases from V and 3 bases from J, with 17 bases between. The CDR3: CASSPTPPGLYEQYF. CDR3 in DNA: TGTGCCAGCAGCCCGACCCCCCCGGGACTCTACGAGCAGTACTTC. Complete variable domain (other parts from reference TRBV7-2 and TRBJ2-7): GAGVSQSPSNKVTEKGKDVELRCDPISGHTALYWYRQSLGQGLEFLIYFQGNSAPDKSGLPSDRFSAERTGGSVSTLTIQRTQQEDSAVYLCASSPTPPGLYEQYFGPGTRLTVT.

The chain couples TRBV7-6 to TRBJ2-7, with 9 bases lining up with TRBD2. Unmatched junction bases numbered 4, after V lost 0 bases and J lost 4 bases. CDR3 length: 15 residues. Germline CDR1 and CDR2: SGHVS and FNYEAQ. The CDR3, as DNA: TGTGCCAGCAGCTTAGCTAGCGGGAGTTTTTACGAGCAGTACTTC. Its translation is CASSLASGSFYEQYF. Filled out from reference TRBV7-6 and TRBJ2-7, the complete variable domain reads GAGVSQSPRYKVTKRGQDVALRCDPISGHVSLYWYRQALGQGPEFLTYFNYEAQQDKSGLPNDRFSAERPEGSISTLTIQRTEQRDSAMYRCASSLASGSFYEQYFGPGTRLTVT.

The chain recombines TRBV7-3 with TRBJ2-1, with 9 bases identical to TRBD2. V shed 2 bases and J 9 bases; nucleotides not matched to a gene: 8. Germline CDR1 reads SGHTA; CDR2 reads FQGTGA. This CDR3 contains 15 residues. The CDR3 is CASSLFAGGPSEQFF. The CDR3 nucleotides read TGTGCCAGCAGCTTATTTGCGGGAGGGCCCAGTGAGCAGTTCTTC.

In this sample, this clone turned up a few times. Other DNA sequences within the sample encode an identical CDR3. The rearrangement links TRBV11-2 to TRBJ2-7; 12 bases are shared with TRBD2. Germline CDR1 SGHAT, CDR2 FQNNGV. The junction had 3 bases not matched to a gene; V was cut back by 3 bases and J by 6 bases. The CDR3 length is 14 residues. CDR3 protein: CASSLTTSGSEQYF. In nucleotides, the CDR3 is TGTGCCAGCAGCTTGACGACTAGCGGGAGCGAGCAGTACTTC.

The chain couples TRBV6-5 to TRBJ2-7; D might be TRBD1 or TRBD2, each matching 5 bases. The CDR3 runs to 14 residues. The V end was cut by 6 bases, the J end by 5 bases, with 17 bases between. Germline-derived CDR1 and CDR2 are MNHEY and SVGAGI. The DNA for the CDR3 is TGTGCCAGCAGCTCTACCCTCCGGGGCCACGAGCAGTACTTC. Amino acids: CASSSTLRGHEQYF.

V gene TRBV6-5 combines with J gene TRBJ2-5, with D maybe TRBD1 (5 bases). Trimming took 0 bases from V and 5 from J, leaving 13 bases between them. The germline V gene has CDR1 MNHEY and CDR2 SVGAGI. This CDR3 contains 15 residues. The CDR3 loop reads CASSYSRVSFETQYF. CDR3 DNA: TGTGCCAGCAGTTACTCCAGGGTTTCTTTTGAGACCCAGTACTTC.

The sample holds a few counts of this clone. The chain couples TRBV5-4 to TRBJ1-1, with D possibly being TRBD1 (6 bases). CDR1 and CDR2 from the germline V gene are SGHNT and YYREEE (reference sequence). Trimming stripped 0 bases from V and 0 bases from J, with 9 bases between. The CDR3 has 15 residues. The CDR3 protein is CASSLGAGVNTEAFF. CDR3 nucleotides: TGTGCCAGCAGCTTGGGGGCAGGGGTGAACACTGAAGCTTTCTTT. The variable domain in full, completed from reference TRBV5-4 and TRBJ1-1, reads ETGVTQSPTHLIKTRGQQVTLRCSSQSGHNTVSWYQQALGQGPQFIFQYYREEENGRGNFPPRFSGLQFPNYSSELNVNALELDDSALYLCASSLGAGVNTEAFFGQGTRLTVV.

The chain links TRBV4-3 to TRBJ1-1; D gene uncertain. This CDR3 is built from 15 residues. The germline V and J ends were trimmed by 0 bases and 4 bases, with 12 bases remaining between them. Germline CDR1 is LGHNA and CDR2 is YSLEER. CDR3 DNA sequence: TGCGCCAGCAGCCAAGAGGAATGGGGAGGCACTGAAGCTTTCTTT. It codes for CASSQEEWGGTEAFF.